Presented here are 9 T cell receptor beta chains from one specimen sequenced in a study of control samples from healthy donors and cancer patients. The method was immunoSEQ multiplex PCR; TCRdb's version includes in-frame clones alone and lacks a portion of them. Of 200,000 to 250,000 clones listed, about 95% are singletons. The sample was blood. Every receptor here comes from a man in his fifties in good health.

V and J are TRBV7-2 and TRBJ2-7; 7 nucleotides match TRBD2. This CDR3 region has 16 residues. With 0 bases clipped from V and 2 bases from J, the junction kept 7 bases outside the gene matches. CDR1 is SGHTA and CDR2 is FQGNSA in the germline V gene. The CDR3 DNA reads as TGTGCCAGCAGCTTAGCTGGGGCGGGGGTACCCTACGAGCAGTACTTC. Translating it yields CASSLAGAGVPYEQYF.

The V call is TRBV6-1, the J call TRBJ1-5, with D possibly being TRBD1 (5 bases). Germline V gene lookup returns CDR1 MNHNS and CDR2 SASEGT. The CDR3 extends over 14 amino acids. Trimming took 0 bases from V and 6 from J, leaving 9 bases between them. The CDR3: CASSEAMGGQPQHF. The CDR3, as DNA: TGTGCCAGCAGTGAAGCGATGGGGGGTCAGCCCCAGCATTTT.

The V call is TRBV24-1, the J call TRBJ1-1, with TRBD1 matching over 7 bases. Germline V gene data show CDR1 as KGHDR and CDR2 as SFDVKD. V shed 4 bases and J 7 bases; nucleotides not matched to a gene: 5. This CDR3 spans 13 amino acids. Here the CDR3 DNA reads TGTGCCACCAGTGACCTCCGGGACAGTGAAGCTTTCTTT. Translated: CATSDLRDSEAFF.

The CDR3 region is CASSIVRGENSPLHF. CDR3 coding DNA: TGTGCCAGTAGTATTGTGAGGGGAGAGAATTCACCCCTCCACTTT. The chain recombines TRBV19 with TRBJ1-6, with D possibly TRBD1 on 5 matching bases. CDR3 length: 15 residues. V was shortened by 3 bases and J by 7 bases, with 13 bases between the two germline ends. Germline V CDR1 and CDR2: LNHDA, SQIVND (reference sequence).

The chain carries TRBV5-1 and TRBJ1-1; D uncertain. Trimming left V 4 bases short and J 3 bases short, with 16 bases between. Germline CDR1 and CDR2: SGHRS and YFSETQ. CDR3 length: 15 residues. This chain's CDR3 is CASSPSTIGYTEAFF. The CDR3 DNA sequence: TGCGCCAGCAGCCCCTCCACAATAGGATACACTGAAGCTTTCTTT.

This clone came up once. This chain links TRBV10-3 with TRBJ1-1; D not certain. Per germline, CDR1 ENHRY and CDR2 SYGVKD. The V and J ends lost 0 bases and 4 bases respectively, with 12 bases between them. This CDR3 has 15 residues. The CDR3 loop reads CAISESGSGGTEAFF. As DNA, the CDR3 is TGTGCCATCAGTGAGTCGGGAAGCGGTGGCACTGAAGCTTTCTTT.

The chain carries TRBV19 and TRBJ2-6; D is undetermined. Germline V CDR1 and CDR2: LNHDA, SQIVND (reference sequence). This CDR3 is built from 14 residues. Trimming stripped 7 bases from V and 0 bases from J, with 7 bases between. The CDR3 loop is CASKAASGANVLTF. The CDR3 DNA follows: TGTGCCAGTAAGGCGGCCTCTGGGGCCAACGTCCTGACTTTC.

The gene calls are TRBV5-1 and TRBJ2-5, with 7 bases fitting TRBD2. Per the germline V gene, CDR1 is SGHRS and CDR2 is YFSETQ. Trimming at V came to 0 bases and at J to 3 bases, leaving 5 bases not matched to a gene. There are 15 residues in the CDR3. DNA for the CDR3: TGCGCCAGCAGCTTGGGGTCTGGACTAGAAGAGACCCAGTACTTC. Its protein product is CASSLGSGLEETQYF.

The rearrangement uses TRBV6-5 and TRBJ1-5, with D unclear. Trimming took 8 bases from V and 4 from J, leaving 12 bases between them. This CDR3 is 13 amino acids long. The germline gives CDR1 MNHEY, CDR2 SVGAGI. In nucleotides, the CDR3 is TGTGCCAGCTCTGACACCATTAATCAGCCCCAGCATTTT. Encoded protein: CASSDTINQPQHF.